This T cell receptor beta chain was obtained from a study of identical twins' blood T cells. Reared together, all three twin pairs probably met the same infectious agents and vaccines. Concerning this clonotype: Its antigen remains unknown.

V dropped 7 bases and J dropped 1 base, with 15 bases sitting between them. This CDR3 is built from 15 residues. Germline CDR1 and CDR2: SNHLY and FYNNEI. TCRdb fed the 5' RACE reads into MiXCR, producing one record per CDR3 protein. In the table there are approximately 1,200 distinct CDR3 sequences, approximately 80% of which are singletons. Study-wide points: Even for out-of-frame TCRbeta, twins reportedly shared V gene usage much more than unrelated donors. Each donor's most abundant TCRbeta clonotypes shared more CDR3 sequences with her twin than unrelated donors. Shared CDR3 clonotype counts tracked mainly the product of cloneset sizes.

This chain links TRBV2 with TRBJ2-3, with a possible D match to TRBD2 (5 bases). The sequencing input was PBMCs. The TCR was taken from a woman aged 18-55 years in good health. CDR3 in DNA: TGTGCCAGCAAACCCCTCGTAGCGCGCACAGATACGCAGTATTTT. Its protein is CASKPLVARTDTQYF.